This TCR beta chain was obtained from a study of cytomegalovirus exposure and HLA in healthy donors (dated by TCRdb to about 2017). About the full investigation: According to an earlier analysis of around 600 of the donors, 150 million to 200 million T cells yielded approximately 120 million unique TCR beta sequences and approximately 300 Gb of sequence data. An early release covering 500 to 750 HLA-typed donors comprised about 310 gigabases of sequencing data and tens of millions of unique TCR sequences. Of the roughly 400 genotyped donors, over 80% were placed in the genetic ancestry cluster associated with self-reported Caucasian donors. The study aimed to test whether signatures of past pathogen exposure could be identified by cataloging public T cell receptors. The T cell repertoires of 666 subjects were profiled by immunosequencing and related to cytomegalovirus serostatus. Besides the first cohort of 666 subjects, a separate validation cohort made up of 120 or so different subjects was used. To predict cytomegalovirus infection status, the study combined high-throughput TCR immunosequencing, statistical association of individual TCRs with disease status, and machine learning. To study patterns of TCR occurrence, a later analysis re-analyzed previously published TCR beta repertoires from hundreds of donors and added high-resolution HLA genotyping. The later analysis used no new phenotypic data to find candidate immune exposures, relying instead on TCR beta sequences and their occurrence across donors. An earlier analysis of about 620 of the donors applied high-throughput TCR beta sequencing to assess whether each TCR beta V gene segment acted as functional or pseudogenic. Donor age, sex, ethnicity and CMV serostatus were collected together with the repertoire data. A later genetic analysis used genome-wide SNP genotypes for about three fifths of the roughly 700 donors, treating that subset as a discovery cohort. All discovery cohort repertoires had been generated using a single sequencing platform. HLA typing included class I and class II loci at four-digit resolution. Typing coverage differed by locus: A, B, C, DRB1 and DQB1 were typed in roughly 629-630 donors, DQA1 in 500 to 550, DPA1 in nearly 610, and DPB1 in just under 490. Roughly five DR-DQ haplotypes were handled as single units for association and clustering because linkage in the cohort was strong. Among roughly 400 genotyped donors of the cohort, an average of about 240,000 unique TCR beta nucleotide sequences were sequenced per donor, around 20% of them non-productive.

Turning to this clone: What antigen it recognizes has not been identified. Base qualities are missing; no much larger clone stands one base away.

Libraries came from the immunoSEQ multiplex PCR assay. The multiplex PCR relied on a mix of 60 forward primers for TCR Vbeta segments and 13 reverse primers for TCR Jbeta segments. The CDR3 region of rearranged TCR beta genes was amplified from genomic DNA by a multiplex PCR assay. The Illumina HiSeq System was used to sequence the amplified TCR beta libraries as 87-base-pair reads. Concerning the study's data processing: Across the 700 or so repertoires, a later analysis counted about 81 million unique TCR beta chains, roughly 11 million of which were shared by at least two donors. To remove PCR and sequencing errors, raw reads were error-corrected and collapsed into unique sequences using a nearest-neighbor algorithm that merged closely related sequences. To assign V, D and J gene segments, CDR3 sequences were aligned to IMGT reference sequences. For a sequence to be retained, at least a six-nucleotide match to both a V gene segment and a J gene segment was required. Rearrangements were classified as productive when the CDR3 lacked stop codons and remained in frame with V and J, and all other rearrangements were classified as non-productive. Following IMGT convention, CDR3 was defined as the stretch from the second conserved V-encoded cysteine to the conserved J-encoded phenylalanine. The earlier analysis of 587 of the donors excluded sequences that lacked an unambiguous match to a single V gene segment. In an earlier analysis of roughly 500 of the donors, V segments were called functional above 56.7% productive rearrangements and were called segregating when the between-donor standard deviation exceeded 5%. To diagnose cytomegalovirus status from the catalog of TCR beta chain sequences, a statistical classification framework was built. A later analysis assigned V and J genes by comparing TCR nucleotide sequences with IMGT/GENE-DB human TR gene sequences. The TCRdist pipeline was used in a later analysis to assign CDR3 sequences and most-parsimonious VDJ recombination scenarios. In a later analysis, every TCR beta chain was defined by the combination of its CDR3 amino acid sequence and its V-gene family, and reads without a unique V-gene family were dropped. A later analysis removed several hundred highly shared, low-generation-probability nucleotide sequences to deal with suspected cross-contamination and a sequencing artifact. In a later analysis, a clonal expansion index for each public chain was calculated from normalized within-repertoire ranks of inferred template counts. In a later analysis, generation probabilities were computed using a VDJ recombination model fitted to out-of-frame rearrangements, and the results were checked against IGoR. A later analysis scored TCR-TCR, TCR-HLA and TCR-CMV co-occurrence with hypergeometric tests, applying a repertoire-size bias correction to TCR pairs. A later analysis estimated false discovery rates by permuting HLA or CMV assignments 20 times. In a later analysis, co-occurring TCRs were grouped using DBSCAN, with TCRdist sequence similarity added in when clustering inside HLA-allele-positive subsets. Repertoires with fewer than 30,000 or more than 120,000 public chains, plus five repertoires with anomalous nucleotide sharing, were excluded from co-occurrence clustering. The table comes from immuneACCESS by way of TCRdb, which keeps in-frame sequences with V and J called. Part of the clones is missing from these tables; in studies checked, under half for an unresolved V gene and the rest for unknown reasons. That table furnishes V, J and clone size, whereas the DNA furnished D and trimming. In all, the sample holds more than 85,000 clones, and more than 75% of those were seen once. About 1.7% of the sample goes to the ten largest clones.

Per the germline V gene, SGHRS is the CDR1 and YFSETQ is the CDR2. Trimming leaves V shorter by 3 bases and J shorter by 0 bases, with the junction holding 4 bases beyond the gene matches. From the cysteine up to the phenylalanine, the CDR3 has a length of 15 residues. Just the 45-base CDR3 DNA is kept, in frame starting at base 1. Study-wide findings and limitations: In a later analysis, 16,951 TCR beta sequences were associated with specific HLA alleles at a false discovery rate of 0.05. A further reported finding was that TCR beta sequences accurately predicted the HLA-A and HLA-B alleles for most subjects in the first cohort. According to the authors, the approach could potentially be generalized to other disease states and immunological phenotypes. Cytomegalovirus status was reported to be diagnosed by the classifier with high specificity and sensitivity in both the original and validation cohorts. In vitro tests confirmed that a few of the cytomegalovirus-associated TCR beta chains recognize cytomegalovirus antigens. Most TCR sequences were seen in very few donors, while some public TCRs were found in many individuals. In a later analysis, TCR association rates were found to vary across HLA loci, with the most associated TCRs seen for DRB1 alleles and the fewest for HLA-C alleles. The presence/absence analyses assumed that sequencing depth was roughly uniform across donors, and that assumption may not be true. CMV serostatus was the only immune exposure information available for the cohort. A total of fewer than 200 TCR beta chains were listed by the study as associated with cytomegalovirus. Because the 87-base-pair reads could not distinguish some IMGT-functional V segments, including TRBV6-2 and TRBV6-3, those segments were excluded. HLA typing was unavailable for some donors at each locus, so association tests used only the typed subset. Broadly in line with IMGT annotations, most TCR beta V segments showed up in productive rearrangements about 87% or about 30% of the time in an earlier analysis of roughly 590 of the donors. Correlated functional status among segregating V segments might be attributable to linkage disequilibrium, but an unknown experimental factor could not be ruled out. A later analysis found that HLA-associated TCR beta chains were more clonally expanded and had lower generation probabilities than equally common non-associated chains. According to a later genetic analysis, donors in an Asian-associated ancestry cluster had fewer N-insertions in productive TCRs than the roughly 670-donor mean. A group of highly shared sequence variants was considered likely to be a technical artifact of the sequencing pipeline. Because counts were too low, 15 to 20 rarely observed V segments, including chromosome 9 orphons, were excluded from the earlier analysis of 587 of the donors. A later genetic analysis associated a missense DCLRE1C variant with V-gene and J-gene trimming of TCR beta chains, and an independent cohort replicated the association. This cohort had only TCR beta chains sequenced, and the lack of alpha or paired-chain data limited which features could be detected. In a later analysis, most CMV-associated TCR beta chains were found to appear HLA-restricted, with HLA associations seemingly driven largely by CMV exposure. Strong co-occurrence of HLA alleles, especially DR and DQ, made assigning TCR associations to individual alleles difficult. A later analysis reported that several top co-occurrence clusters appeared linked to parvovirus B19, influenza, CMV and Epstein-Barr virus.

The cohort consisted of hundreds of healthy bone marrow donors. All cohort members were sampled while nominally healthy, although unrecorded immune exposures were likely present. The donor was CMV seronegative and belonged to the group of 350 or so seronegative cohort members. A peripheral blood sample was collected from each donor, and TCR beta sequencing was performed on peripheral blood mononuclear cells. Genomic DNA was extracted from the blood cell samples with the Qiagen DNeasy Blood Extraction Kit. This receptor was taken from a man between 40 and 49 years old in good health and CMV-seronegative. This sequence uses TRBV5-1 and TRBJ1-1, and 8 junctional nucleotides match TRBD1. Source material: PBMCs. The CDR3 loop reads CASSWTGLLNTEAFF. The DNA sequence follows: TGCGCCAGCAGCTGGACAGGGTTGCTGAACACTGAAGCTTTCTTT.